These T cell receptor beta chains were read from a single sample in a study of blood T cell repertoires in COVID-19. TCRdb keeps only in-frame clones here, not all; method: immunoSEQ multiplex PCR. The sample shows about 280,000 clones, roughly 86% of them seen only once. Specimen: peripheral blood. These receptors all come from a man aged 18-30 years with active or convalescent COVID-19. Both conserved end residues are part of each CDR3. Each record gives: D gene, clone size, J gene, V gene, CDR3 DNA, CDR3 protein. The D gene is left open where the match is weak. For some rows the clone size is stated as once, few or many, or as a class when expanded; others skip it.

TRBD1 many TRBJ1-3 TRBV6-5 TGTGCCAGCAGAAAGACAGGGCTCTCTGGAAACACCATATATTTT CASRKTGLSGNTIYF
TRBD1 - TRBJ1-2 TRBV5-1 TGCGCCAGCAGCGCTGGGACAGGGGAAGGCTATGGCTACACCTTC CASSAGTGEGYGYTF
TRBD1 - TRBJ1-4 TRBV27 TGTGCCAGCGCGGACAGGAGAGATGAAAAACTGTTTTTT CASADRRDEKLFF
TRBD1 - TRBJ1-2 TRBV29-1 TGCAGCGCCGGGGACAGGGCAAGTTATGGCTACACCTTC CSAGDRASYGYTF
- - TRBJ1-6 TRBV7-2 TGTGCCAGCAGCGCAACGGGACTCATTAATTCACCCCTCCACTTT CASSATGLINSPLHF
TRBD1 - TRBJ1-2 TRBV3-1/TRBV3-2 TGTGCCAGCAGCCTGGACAGGGCCGGCTATGGCTACACCTTC CASSLDRAGYGYTF
TRBD2 once TRBJ2-7 TRBV19 TGTGCCAGTAGATATAAGGGAGTAACTAGCGGGCCTGCCTCCTACGAGCAGTACTTC CASRYKGVTSGPASYEQYF
- - TRBJ1-4 TRBV11-2 TGTGCCAGCAGCCCGGGAGGAGTTGAAAAACTGTTTTTT CASSPGGVEKLFF
- few TRBJ2-3 TRBV5-6 TGTGCCAGCAGCCCACCGGGGACTAGCACAGATACGCAGTATTTT CASSPPGTSTDTQYF
TRBD1 - TRBJ2-7 TRBV27 TGTGCCAGCAGTTTATTGGGACAGACCTCCTACGAGCAGTACTTC CASSLLGQTSYEQYF
- few TRBJ1-5 TRBV12-5 TGTGCTAGTGGTTTACAGACTCAGCCCCAGCATTTT CASGLQTQPQHF
- - TRBJ2-2 TRBV3-1/TRBV3-2 TGTGCCAGCAAGCGTGGGGCACTCACCGGGGAGCTGTTTTTT CASKRGALTGELFF
- once TRBJ1-6 TRBV11-2 TGTGCCAGCAGCTTAGTAAGCGACAGGATCAATTCACCCCTCCACTTT CASSLVSDRINSPLHF
- - TRBJ1-2 TRBV7-9 TGTGCCAGCAGCTTAGGTACGGCCAGGGTGAACTATGGCTACACCTTC CASSLGTARVNYGYTF
- - TRBJ2-7 TRBV5-1 TGCGCCAGCAGTTGGTCAGGGGGGTACGAGCAGTACTTC CASSWSGGYEQYF
TRBD2 once TRBJ2-3 TRBV5-6 TGTGCCAGCAGCTGGAACGCCGGGACTAGCGTTGATACGCAGTATTTT CASSWNAGTSVDTQYF
- - TRBJ2-3 TRBV10-3 TGTGCCATCAGTGAATGGCAGGGTATAGATACGCAGTATTTT CAISEWQGIDTQYF
TRBD1 - TRBJ1-3 TRBV7-9 TGTGCCAGCAGCTTACCGTTACAGGGGTACTCTGGAAACACCATATATTTT CASSLPLQGYSGNTIYF